The 26 T cell receptor beta chains in this list originate from one sample, sequenced in a study of control samples from healthy donors and cancer patients. Sequencing was performed with immunoSEQ multiplex PCR; in TCRdb, only in-frame clones are kept and a portion is missing. The repertoire holds about 150,000 clones, 75% to 90% seen once, with around 4.6% in the top ten. Source material: blood. These receptors came from a man aged 30 to 45 in good health.

V gene TRBV19 combines with J gene TRBJ1-2, with 8 bases matching TRBD1. Losses at the gene ends were 5 bases for V and 8 bases for J; bases not matched to a gene: 19. This CDR3 contains 17 residues. Germline V gives CDR1 LNHDA, CDR2 SQIVND (reference sequence). As DNA, the CDR3 is TGTGCCAGTAGTCTCACCGGGACAGGACTCCCAGAAGACGGCTACACCTTC. It specifies CASSLTGTGLPEDGYTF.

This CDR3 is CASSRRPGQRPHF. In nucleotides, the CDR3 is TGTGCCAGCAGCCGACGACCGGGACAGCGACCCCACTTT. The chain is built from TRBV3-1 (or the pseudogene TRBV3-2) and TRBJ1-6; TRBD1 aligns across 7 bases. The CDR3 is 13 amino acids. The ends lost 4 bases at V and 18 bases at J; junction bases unmatched: 12. CDR1 and CDR2 from the germline V gene are LGHDT and YNNKEL (reference sequence).

V usage is TRBV7-9 and J usage is TRBJ2-7; D gene uncertain. This CDR3 has 12 amino acids. V was pared by 5 bases and J by 9 bases, with 14 bases between. The germline CDR1 and CDR2 sequences are SEHNR and FQNEAQ (reference sequence). CDR3 nucleotide sequence: TGTGCCAGCAGCGAATCAGACGGGTCGCAGTACTTC. Its translation: CASSESDGSQYF.

This clone has a single count. This chain uses TRBV19 with TRBJ2-1; 11 nucleotides match TRBD1. Trimming at V came to 2 bases and at J to 9 bases, leaving 6 bases not matched to a gene. Germline V gene sequence: CDR1 LNHDA, CDR2 SQIVND (reference sequence). The CDR3 is 15 amino acids. CDR3 region: CASSITGQGGGEQFF. The CDR3 nucleotides are TGTGCCAGTAGTATAACGGGACAGGGGGGCGGTGAGCAGTTCTTC.

The gene calls are TRBV7-6 and TRBJ1-4; a possible D gene is TRBD1 (6 bases). V dropped 1 base and J dropped 7 bases, with 10 bases sitting between them. CDR1 SGHVS and CDR2 FNYEAQ come from the germline V gene. The CDR3 is 14 amino acids. The CDR3 bases are TGTGCCAGCAGCTTAGTCGGGACAACTGAAAAACTGTTTTTT. Protein product: CASSLVGTTEKLFF.

The J gene is TRBJ2-7, the V gene TRBV9; possibly TRBD1 for D (5 bases). Trimming pared 3 bases from V and 4 bases from J, leaving 17 bases between. Germline-derived CDR1 and CDR2 are SGDLS and YYNGEE. The CDR3 is 15 amino acids. DNA of the CDR3: TGTGCCAGCAGCGCAGCCGACAGCCTAACGTACGAGCAGTACTTC. Translated, it gives CASSAADSLTYEQYF.

J is TRBJ2-3 and V is TRBV15; TRBD1 agrees at 7 bases. There are 18 residues in the CDR3. Germline V gene data show CDR1 as LNHNV and CDR2 as YYDKDF (reference sequence). V was pared by 0 bases and J by 5 bases, with 14 bases of the junction left unmatched. As DNA, the CDR3 is TGTGCCACCAGCAGAGAGAGGAGGACCACAGGGGCTGGAGATACGCAGTATTTT. Protein: CATSRERRTTGAGDTQYF.

The genes are TRBV3-1 (or the pseudogene TRBV3-2) and TRBJ2-7; 7 nucleotides agree with TRBD1. Germline-derived CDR1 and CDR2 are LGHDT and YNNKEL (reference sequence). The junction had 9 bases not matched to a gene; V was cut back by 4 bases and J by 0 bases. The CDR3 length is 16 residues. CDR3 protein: CASSPETGNSSYEQYF. The CDR3 nucleotides read TGTGCCAGCAGCCCAGAGACAGGGAACAGCTCCTACGAGCAGTACTTC.

The gene calls are TRBV24-1 and TRBJ2-3, with 7 bases aligning to TRBD1. The length of the CDR3 is 16 residues. Germline V gene sequence: CDR1 KGHDR, CDR2 SFDVKD. V shed 3 bases, J shed 1 base, and the junction held 6 bases outside the gene matches. The CDR3 region has the DNA TGTGCCACCAGTGATCCGCGACAGGGCGGCACAGATACGCAGTATTTT. Its translation is CATSDPRQGGTDTQYF.

This chain connects TRBV7-2 to TRBJ1-1; 7 nucleotides agree with TRBD1. Germline V CDR1 and CDR2: SGHTA, FQGNSA. The CDR3 spans 13 residues. The J segment lost 8 bases and the V segment lost 2 bases, leaving 5 bases of the junction unmatched. The CDR3 region is CASSLRDREEAFF. The CDR3 nucleotides read TGTGCCAGCAGCTTACGGGACAGAGAGGAAGCTTTCTTT.

The chain combines TRBV7-2 with TRBJ2-7, with D perhaps assigned TRBD1 or TRBD2 (5 bases each). Germline CDR1 is SGHTA and CDR2 is FQGNSA. Trimming left V 1 base short and J 1 base short, with 11 bases between. The CDR3 contains 15 residues. CDR3 sequence reads: CASSLVGTASYEQYF. In DNA form, the CDR3 reads TGTGCCAGCAGCTTAGTTGGGACGGCTTCCTACGAGCAGTACTTC. The complete variable domain, with remaining parts taken from reference TRBV7-2 and TRBJ2-7, reads GAGVSQSPSNKVTEKGKDVELRCDPISGHTALYWYRQSLGQGLEFLIYFQGNSAPDKSGLPSDRFSAERTGGSVSTLTIQRTQQEDSAVYLCASSLVGTASYEQYFGPGTRLTVT.

V and J are TRBV19 and TRBJ1-3; a weak D match, TRBD1 (5 bases). The CDR3 is made up of 15 amino acids. Trimming took off 5 bases at V and 0 bases at J, with 11 bases between the two ends. Germline V lookup: CDR1 LNHDA, CDR2 SQIVND (reference sequence). The CDR3 loop is CASSSPGTSGNTIYF. CDR3 bases: TGTGCCAGTAGTTCCCCGGGGACCTCTGGAAACACCATATATTTT. Full variable domain (missing parts from reference TRBV19 and TRBJ1-3): DGGITQSPKYLFRKEGQNVTLSCEQNLNHDAMYWYRQDPGQGLRLIYYSQIVNDFQKGDIAEGYSVSREKKESFPLTVTSAQKNPTAFYLCASSSPGTSGNTIYFGEGSWLTVV.

This sequence joins TRBV29-1 and TRBJ2-1; D unresolved. With 3 bases removed from V and 5 bases from J, the gap between germline ends came to 20 bases. The CDR3 is 16 amino acids. Looked up from germline, CDR1 is SQVTM and CDR2 is ANQGSEA. In DNA, the CDR3 is TGCAGCGTTGAGGGCCAGGTCGATACCCCAAACAATGAGCAGTTCTTC. Residues: CSVEGQVDTPNNEQFF.

This clone was counted only a few times. The chain recombines TRBV25-1 with TRBJ2-7; D ambiguous. The germline V gene has CDR1 MGHDK and CDR2 SYGVNS. V was clipped by 3 bases and J by 0 bases, with 9 bases between them. The CDR3 spans 14 residues. DNA of the CDR3: TGTGCCAGCAGTGATTACGGGCGCTCCTACGAGCAGTACTTC. It is translated as CASSDYGRSYEQYF.

The rearrangement uses TRBV3-1 (or the pseudogene TRBV3-2) and TRBJ2-7; 9 bases are a match to TRBD1. The length of the CDR3 is 16 residues. V shed 1 base, J shed 2 bases, and the junction held 6 bases outside the gene matches. Germline loops: CDR1 LGHDT, CDR2 YNNKEL (reference sequence). The CDR3 reads CASSQVSQGATYEQYF. Written as DNA, the CDR3 is TGTGCCAGCAGCCAAGTTTCACAGGGGGCCACCTACGAGCAGTACTTC.

The chain employs TRBV6-5 and TRBJ2-3; 8 nucleotides agree with TRBD2. There are 16 residues in the CDR3. CDR1 and CDR2 (germline): MNHEY, SVGAGI. With 4 bases clipped from V and 0 bases from J, the junction kept 6 bases outside the gene matches. The CDR3 spells CASSSRLASSTDTQYF. The CDR3 DNA follows: TGTGCCAGCAGTTCGCGACTAGCGTCTAGCACAGATACGCAGTATTTT.

This chain uses TRBV24-1 with TRBJ2-5, with D uncertain. CDR1 and CDR2 (germline): KGHDR, SFDVKD. This CDR3 spans 13 amino acids. The V end lost 7 bases, the J end lost 0 bases, and 8 bases lay between the germline ends. The CDR3 is CATRDPYQETQYF. DNA for the CDR3: TGTGCCACCAGAGACCCGTACCAAGAGACCCAGTACTTC.

This chain uses TRBV5-1 with TRBJ2-1, with 9 bases that match TRBD1. The V gene's germline CDR1 is SGHRS and CDR2 YFSETQ. The CDR3 contains 20 residues. V lost 1 base to trimming and J lost 1 base; unmatched junction nucleotides: 15. For the CDR3, the DNA is TGCGCCAGCAGCTTGTATCGATGGGCGACGGACAGGGGTTCCTACAATGAGCAGTTCTTC. Its protein is CASSLYRWATDRGSYNEQFF.

This clone was found once. The chain has TRBV7-2 and TRBJ2-7, with D possibly TRBD1 on 8 matching bases. The CDR3 extends over 15 amino acids. The V end was cut by 5 bases, the J end by 2 bases, with 16 bases between. From germline, CDR1 is SGHTA and CDR2 FQGNSA. The CDR3 DNA is TGTGCCAGCAGCCCGCAGGGGGCGGGGGCCTACGAGCAGTACTTC. It is translated as CASSPQGAGAYEQYF.

The CDR3 DNA sequence: TGTGCCAGCAGTTACTCGCAACAAGGGCCTAGCGGAAAGTCCTACGAGCAGTACTTC. Residues: CASSYSQQGPSGKSYEQYF. The J gene is TRBJ2-7, the V gene TRBV6-2 or TRBV6-3; the match to TRBD2 covers 7 bases. The CDR3 totals 19 residues. After removal of 0 bases from V and 1 base from J, the junction contained 15 bases not matched to a gene. Germline V gene lookup returns CDR1 MNHEY and CDR2 SVGEGT.

The chain uses TRBV25-1 and TRBJ2-1, with 7 nucleotides matching TRBD1. V lost 1 base and J lost 8; bases outside the gene matches: 14. Germline loops: CDR1 MGHDK, CDR2 SYGVNS. This CDR3 has 17 residues. CDR3 nucleotides: TGTGCCAGCAGTGAATCACCTACTCAAAAGGGGGCGCATGAGCAGTTCTTC. Its translation: CASSESPTQKGAHEQFF.

This clone was seen just once. The sample contains more than one DNA sequence encoding this CDR3. This chain uses TRBV27 with TRBJ1-1; D might be TRBD1 (5 bases). Between the trimmed V and J ends, which lost 2 bases and 5 bases, there was a span of 9 bases. The CDR3 consists of 13 residues. Looked up from germline, CDR1 is MNHEY and CDR2 is SMNVEV (reference sequence). CDR3 sequence (DNA): TGTGCCAGCAGTTTAGGGGAGGGGACTGAAGCTTTCTTT. It is translated as CASSLGEGTEAFF.

The chain recombines TRBV6-4 with TRBJ2-1; D unclear. Trimming stripped 0 bases from V and 9 bases from J, with 9 bases between. CDR1 MRHNA and CDR2 SNTAGT come from the germline V gene. The CDR3 covers 13 residues. For the CDR3, the DNA is TGTGCCAGCAGTGACTCGGGCTGGAGTGAGCAGTTCTTC. Translating gives CASSDSGWSEQFF.

The J gene is TRBJ2-4, the V gene TRBV5-6, with D possibly matching TRBD2 (6 bases). Looked up from germline, CDR1 is SGHDT and CDR2 is YYEEEE. V lost 4 bases to trimming and J lost 10 bases, with 12 bases between them. CDR3 length equals 12 residues. The CDR3 reads CASSRTNIIQYF. The CDR3, as DNA: TGTGCCAGCAGCCGGACTAATATAATTCAGTACTTC.

This clone was seen a few times. The chain employs TRBV7-9 and TRBJ2-7; D unresolved. Germline V gene lookup returns CDR1 SEHNR and CDR2 FQNEAQ (reference sequence). The CDR3 contains 9 residues. Trimming took off 8 bases at V and 4 bases at J, with 3 bases between the two ends. The CDR3 coding sequence is TGTGCCAGCGGATACGAGCAGTACTTC. It encodes CASGYEQYF.

V is TRBV5-5 and J is TRBJ1-2; TRBD1 might be the D (5 bases). CDR3 length: 15 amino acids. Germline V CDR1 and CDR2: SGHKS, YYEKEE (reference sequence). V shed 0 bases and J shed 0 bases, with 9 bases lying between them. The CDR3 is CASSLVRGTNYGYTF. CDR3 sequence (DNA): TGTGCCAGCAGCTTGGTCCGGGGCACTAACTATGGCTACACCTTC.